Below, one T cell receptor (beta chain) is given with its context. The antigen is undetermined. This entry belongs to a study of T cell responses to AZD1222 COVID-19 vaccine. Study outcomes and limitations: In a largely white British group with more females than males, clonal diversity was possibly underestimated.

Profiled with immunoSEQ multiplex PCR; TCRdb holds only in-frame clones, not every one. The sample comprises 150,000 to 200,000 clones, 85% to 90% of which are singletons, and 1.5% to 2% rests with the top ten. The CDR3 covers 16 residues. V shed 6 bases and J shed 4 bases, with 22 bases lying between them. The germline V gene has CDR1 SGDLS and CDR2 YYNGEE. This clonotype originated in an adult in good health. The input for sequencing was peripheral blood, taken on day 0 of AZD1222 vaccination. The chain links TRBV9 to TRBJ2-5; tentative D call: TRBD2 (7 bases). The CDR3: CASTADSGGQSETQYF. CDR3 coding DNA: TGTGCCAGCACCGCAGATTCCGGGGGGCAGTCAGAGACCCAGTACTTC.